These T cell receptor beta chains were read from a single sample in a study of blood T cell repertoires in COVID-19. This table comes from immunoSEQ multiplex PCR, and its TCRdb copy is limited to in-frame clones, with some not included. The top ten hold just over 7% of the sample, which has about 240,000 clones, 87% seen once. The specimen was peripheral blood. The receptors were gathered from a man aged 55 to 70 who had recovered from COVID-19. The CDR3 runs from the conserved cysteine through the conserved F or W. D genes are given only for firm matches. Where a row states a size, it is once, few, many or the class of an expanded clone; other rows omit it.

D gene,V gene,J gene,clone size,CDR3 DNA,CDR3 protein
TRBD1,TRBV5-1,TRBJ1-1,.,TGCGCCAGCAGCTCGGGGACAGGGGGCCTTCGCACTGAAGCTTTCTTT,CASSSGTGGLRTEAFF
.,TRBV5-1,TRBJ1-3,.,TGCGCCAGCAGCCCCAGGGTTGCCACTGGAAACACCATATATTTT,CASSPRVATGNTIYF
.,TRBV2,TRBJ1-6,few,TGTGCCAGCAGGGCTTCCGGGACTTATAATTCACCCCTCCACTTT,CASRASGTYNSPLHF
.,TRBV9,TRBJ1-3,.,TGTGCCAGCAGCCGACAAGGAAACACCATATATTTT,CASSRQGNTIYF
.,TRBV12-5,TRBJ2-5,.,TGTGCTAGTGGGGACGGGAACCAAGAGACCCAGTACTTC,CASGDGNQETQYF
TRBD2,TRBV24-1,TRBJ2-2,.,TGTGCCACCAGTGATTTCTTCTCAGCGGGGGAGGGAACCGGGGAGCTGTTTTTT,CATSDFFSAGEGTGELFF
.,TRBV6-5,TRBJ1-6,.,TGTGCCAGCAACCCGGGGGGGGAATATAATTCACCCCTCCACTTT,CASNPGGEYNSPLHF
.,TRBV2,TRBJ2-7,.,TGTGCCAGCAGTGAAGGCAGGGTATCATACGAGCAGTACTTC,CASSEGRVSYEQYF
.,TRBV20-1,TRBJ2-3,.,TGCAGTGCTACTGAGTTAGCTAGCACAGATACGCAGTATTTT,CSATELASTDTQYF
TRBD1,TRBV19,TRBJ1-5,.,TGTGGTGTCGGGGACAGGGTAAACTCGCCCCAGCATTTT,CGVGDRVNSPQHF
.,TRBV19,TRBJ1-5,.,TGTGCCAGTAGTATAGCATCATTGAACGGTCAGCCCCAGCATTTT,CASSIASLNGQPQHF
.,TRBV9,TRBJ2-3,.,TGTGCCAGCAGCGTATTTGCGCGCACAGATACGCAGTATTTT,CASSVFARTDTQYF
.,TRBV11-3,TRBJ2-2,few,TGTGCCAGCAGCTTAATCTCGAACACCGGGGAGCTGTTTTTT,CASSLISNTGELFF
.,TRBV24-1,TRBJ1-4,.,TGTGCCACCAGTGAGGCAGGGGCAACTAATGAAAAACTGTTTTTT,CATSEAGATNEKLFF
TRBD1,TRBV27,TRBJ2-7,.,TGTGCCAGCAGTTACCGGGACAGGGGTACCTACGAGCAGTACTTC,CASSYRDRGTYEQYF
.,TRBV18,TRBJ2-3,once,TGTGCCAGCTCTGCGGTGGGGGGACCAGCCCCAGATACGCAGTATTTT,CASSAVGGPAPDTQYF
.,TRBV6-1,TRBJ1-2,.,TGTGCCAGCAGTGAACCCAGGGAGGCAATCTATGGCTACACCTTC,CASSEPREAIYGYTF
.,TRBV5-6,TRBJ1-5,.,TGTGCCAGCAGTCCCTCCGGGAGCAATCAGCCCCAGCATTTT,CASSPSGSNQPQHF
.,TRBV7-9,TRBJ1-6,.,TGTGCCAGCATCGCAGAGGGTAGTTCCTATAATTCACCCCTCCACTTT,CASIAEGSSYNSPLHF